Reported below is one T cell receptor (beta chain). Its antigen is undetermined. The CDR3 is made up of 17 amino acids. J gave up 0 bases and V 9 bases, and 9 bases lay outside the gene matches. The germline V gene encodes CDR1 MNHEY and CDR2 SMNVEV (reference sequence). This entry comes from a study of cytomegalovirus exposure and HLA in healthy donors. 13 Jbeta primers and 60 Vbeta primers were used for the PCR. TCRdb's copy holds only in-frame clones and misses some; the assay was immunoSEQ multiplex PCR. The data hold fewer than 120,000 clones, with over 60% observed a single time. Overall study results and limits: Cytomegalovirus-associated TCR beta chains were listed, numbering around 150. Earlier results showed most TCR beta V segments being productive about 87% or about 30% of the time.

The sequencing sample was made of PBMCs. The V gene is TRBV27, the J gene TRBJ2-2; 11 bases agree with TRBD1. The clonotype was recovered from a man aged 25 to 40 in good health and CMV-seropositive. DNA of the CDR3: TGTGCCAGTCATTCCGGGACAGGGGGAACGAACACCGGGGAGCTGTTTTTT. It yields the protein CASHSGTGGTNTGELFF.